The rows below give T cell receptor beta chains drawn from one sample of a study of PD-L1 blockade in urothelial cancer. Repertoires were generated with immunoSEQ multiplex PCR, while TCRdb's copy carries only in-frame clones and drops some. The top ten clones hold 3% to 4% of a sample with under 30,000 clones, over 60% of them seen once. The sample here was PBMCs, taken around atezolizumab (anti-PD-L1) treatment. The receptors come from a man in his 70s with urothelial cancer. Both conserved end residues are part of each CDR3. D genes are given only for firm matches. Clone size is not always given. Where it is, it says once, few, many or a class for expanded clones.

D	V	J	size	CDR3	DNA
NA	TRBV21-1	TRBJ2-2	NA	CASTASFSTDTGELFF	TGTGCCAGCACGGCTTCGTTTTCGACAGACACCGGGGAGCTGTTTTTT
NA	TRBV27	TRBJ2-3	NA	CASSSDQLSTDTQYF	TGTGCCAGCAGTTCCGACCAACTAAGCACAGATACGCAGTATTTT
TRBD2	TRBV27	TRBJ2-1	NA	CASSPPSRGRGNEQFF	TGTGCCAGCAGTCCCCCCTCGCGCGGGAGGGGGAATGAGCAGTTCTTC
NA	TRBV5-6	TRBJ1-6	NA	CASSWGGTRHNSPLHF	TGTGCCAGCAGTTGGGGGGGCACCCGCCATAATTCACCCCTCCACTTT
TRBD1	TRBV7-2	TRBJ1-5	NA	CASSLYSQGGQASNQPQHF	TGTGCCAGCAGCTTATACTCCCAGGGAGGACAGGCTAGCAATCAGCCCCAGCATTTT
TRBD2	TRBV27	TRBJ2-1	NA	CASSPKGRDYSSNEQFF	TGTGCCAGCAGTCCCAAGGGCCGGGACTACAGTAGCAATGAGCAGTTCTTC
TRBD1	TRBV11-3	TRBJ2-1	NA	CASSLDETGDNEQFF	TGTGCCAGCAGCTTAGATGAGACAGGGGACAATGAGCAGTTCTTC
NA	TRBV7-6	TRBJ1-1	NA	CASSRTRDTEAFF	TGTGCCAGCAGCCGAACCAGGGACACTGAAGCTTTCTTT
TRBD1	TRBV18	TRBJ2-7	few	CASSSTGGIYEQYF	TGTGCCAGCTCATCGACAGGGGGTATCTACGAGCAGTACTTC
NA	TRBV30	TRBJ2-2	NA	CASASGNTGELFF	TGTGCCTCCGCCTCGGGGAACACCGGGGAGCTGTTTTTT
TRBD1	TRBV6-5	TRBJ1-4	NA	CASRRGREKLFF	TGTGCCAGCAGGAGGGGGCGAGAAAAACTGTTTTTT
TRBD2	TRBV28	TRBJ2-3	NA	CASSLHGTRKDTQYF	TGTGCCAGCAGTTTACATGGGACTAGAAAAGATACGCAGTATTTT
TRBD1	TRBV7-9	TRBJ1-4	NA	CASSLWTGVRANEKLFF	TGTGCCAGCAGCTTGTGGACAGGGGTTAGAGCTAATGAAAAACTGTTTTTT
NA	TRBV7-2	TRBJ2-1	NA	CASSLVSSSEQFF	TGTGCCAGCAGCTTAGTGAGTAGCAGTGAGCAGTTCTTC
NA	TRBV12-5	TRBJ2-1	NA	CASGVWGDEQFF	TGTGCTAGTGGCGTCTGGGGCGATGAGCAGTTCTTC
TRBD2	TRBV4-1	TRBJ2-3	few	CASSRSGGAADTQYF	TGCGCCAGCAGCCGAAGCGGGGGGGCCGCAGATACGCAGTATTTT
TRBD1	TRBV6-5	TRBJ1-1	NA	CASSSSGTARLGFF	TGTGCCAGCAGTTCCTCAGGGACAGCTCGTCTCGGGTTCTTT
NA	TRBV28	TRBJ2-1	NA	CASSFGNQVKFF	TGTGCCAGCAGTTTCGGGAACCAGGTGAAGTTCTTC
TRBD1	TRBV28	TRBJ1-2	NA	CASRMDRAYGYTF	TGTGCCAGCAGGATGGACAGGGCTTATGGCTACACCTTC
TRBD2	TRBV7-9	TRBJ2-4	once	CASSPPGERGKNIQYF	TGTGCCAGCAGCCCCCCGGGAGAGCGGGGGAAAAACATTCAGTACTTC
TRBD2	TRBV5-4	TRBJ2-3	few	CASSIRAGSFTDTQYF	TGTGCCAGCAGCATCCGAGCGGGGTCTTTCACAGATACGCAGTATTTT
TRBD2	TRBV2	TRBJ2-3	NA	CASSEVLRLLAGSTDTQYF	TGTGCCAGCAGTGAAGTACTCCGTTTACTAGCGGGGAGCACAGATACGCAGTATTTT
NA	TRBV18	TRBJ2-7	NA	CASSPGRGSSYEQYF	TGTGCCAGCTCACCGGGAAGGGGAAGCTCCTACGAGCAGTACTTC
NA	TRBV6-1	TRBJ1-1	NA	CASSVRQRSEAFF	TGTGCCAGCAGCGTTAGACAGAGAAGTGAAGCTTTCTTT
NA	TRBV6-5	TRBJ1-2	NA	CASSAWTGTNYGYTF	TGTGCCAGCAGTGCCTGGACGGGAACGAACTATGGCTACACCTTC
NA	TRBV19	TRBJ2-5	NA	CASSIGGGAKTQYF	TGTGCCAGTAGTATAGGAGGGGGGGCGAAGACCCAGTACTTC
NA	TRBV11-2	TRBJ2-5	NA	CASSLELRETQYF	TGTGCCAGCAGCTTAGAATTGCGCGAGACCCAGTACTTC
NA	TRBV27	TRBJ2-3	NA	CASSFSDTQYF	TGTGCCAGCAGTTTCTCGGATACGCAGTATTTT
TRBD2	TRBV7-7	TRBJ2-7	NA	CASSPRLAGSAYEQYF	TGTGCTAGCAGCCCAAGACTAGCGGGATCAGCCTACGAGCAGTACTTC
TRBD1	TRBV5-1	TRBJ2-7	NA	CASGQAGEQYF	TGCGCCAGCGGACAGGCAGGCGAGCAGTACTTC
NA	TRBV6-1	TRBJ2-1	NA	CASNLRRGPLDEQFF	TGTGCCAGCAATCTTAGGCGGGGACCCCTGGATGAGCAGTTCTTC
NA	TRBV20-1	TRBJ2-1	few	CSVRGNEQFF	TGCAGTGTAAGGGGAAATGAGCAGTTCTTC
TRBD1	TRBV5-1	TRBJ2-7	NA	CASSTGTGESSVF	TGCGCCAGCAGCACCGGGACAGGCGAAAGCTCGGTGTTC
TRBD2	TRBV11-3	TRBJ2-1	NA	CASSLGGSGIKNEQFF	TGTGCCAGCAGCTTAGGAGGTAGCGGGATTAAGAATGAGCAGTTCTTC
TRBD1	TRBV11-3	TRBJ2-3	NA	CASSDRQGEGNTQYF	TGTGCCAGCAGCGATCGACAGGGGGAAGGTAATACGCAGTATTTT
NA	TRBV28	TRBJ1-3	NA	CASVQGGAAPLSGNTIYF	TGTGCCAGCGTACAAGGAGGGGCCGCACCCCTCTCTGGAAACACCATATATTTT
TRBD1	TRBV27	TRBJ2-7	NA	CASSRWTGEQYF	TGTGCCAGCAGTCGATGGACAGGCGAGCAGTACTTC
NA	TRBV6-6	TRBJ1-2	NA	CASGKPQGNGYTF	TGTGCCAGCGGTAAGCCGCAGGGAAATGGCTACACCTTC
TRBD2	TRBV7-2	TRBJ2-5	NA	CASSWGTSGGAKETQYF	TGTGCCAGCAGCTGGGGGACTAGCGGGGGGGCTAAAGAGACCCAGTACTTC
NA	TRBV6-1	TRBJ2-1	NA	CASSEARRGPSSYNEQFF	TGTGCCAGCAGTGAAGCGCGAAGGGGCCCGAGCTCCTACAATGAGCAGTTCTTC
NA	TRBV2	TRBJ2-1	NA	CASSWQGSYNEQFF	TGTGCCAGCAGTTGGCAGGGCTCCTACAATGAGCAGTTCTTC
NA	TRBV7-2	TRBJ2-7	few	CASSLAGGGAAEQYF	TGTGCCAGCAGCTTAGCGGGAGGGGGAGCGGCCGAGCAGTACTTC
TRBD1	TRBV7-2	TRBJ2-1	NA	CASSRGTGQPYNEQFF	TGTGCCAGCAGCCGGGGGACAGGTCAACCCTACAATGAGCAGTTCTTC
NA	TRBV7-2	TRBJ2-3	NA	CASSYMPAGDTQYF	TGTGCCAGCAGCTACATGCCCGCGGGGGATACGCAGTATTTT
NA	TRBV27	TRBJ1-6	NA	CASSLWRTNSPLHF	TGTGCCAGCAGTTTATGGAGGACTAATTCACCCCTCCACTTT
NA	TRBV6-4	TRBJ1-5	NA	CASSETAGVNQPQHF	TGTGCCAGCAGTGAGACCGCCGGAGTCAATCAGCCCCAGCATTTT